A single sample gave rise to the 21 T cell receptor beta chains below, sequenced in a study of T cell responses to AZD1222 COVID-19 vaccine. Some clones are missing from TCRdb's copy, which holds only in-frame ones; the method was immunoSEQ multiplex PCR. Found here are 70,000 or so clones, over 80% of them singletons; the top ten hold approximately 23%. The sample here was peripheral blood, taken 28 days after the second AZD1222 dose. These receptors all stem from an adult who received the AZD1222 COVID-19 vaccine.

The chain joins TRBV6-5 to TRBJ2-2, with 13 bases aligning to TRBD2. This CDR3 contains 14 residues. The V and J ends lost 6 bases and 8 bases, in that order; junction bases with no gene match: 3. Germline loops: CDR1 MNHEY, CDR2 SVGAGI. The CDR3 spells CASRLGLAGGELFF. The CDR3 DNA reads as TGTGCCAGCAGGTTGGGACTAGCGGGAGGGGAGCTGTTTTTT.

This clone has a handful of counts. The CDR3 is CASSLPGQHSPLHF. The DNA of the CDR3 is TGCGCCAGCAGCCTGCCGGGACAGCATTCACCCCTCCACTTT. The genes are TRBV5-1 and TRBJ1-6, with 7 bases aligning to TRBD1. The CDR3 sequence is 14 residues long. With V trimmed by 4 bases and J by 8 bases, 6 bases remained unmatched. Germline-derived CDR1 and CDR2 are SGHRS and YFSETQ.

V and J are TRBV5-6 and TRBJ1-1, with 7 bases aligning to TRBD1. Trimming took 5 bases from V and 1 from J; bases not matched to a gene: 8. The germline gives CDR1 SGHDT, CDR2 YYEEEE. The CDR3 is 15 residues long. The CDR3 loop is CASRQTGDQNTEAFF. In nucleotides, the CDR3 is TGTGCCAGCAGGCAAACAGGGGATCAGAACACTGAAGCTTTCTTT.

This chain uses TRBV11-2 with TRBJ1-4, with a possible D match to TRBD1 (5 bases). CDR1 and CDR2 (germline): SGHAT, FQNNGV. CDR3 size: 14 residues. V was cut by 5 bases and J by 2 bases, with 9 bases left in between. CDR3 loop: CASSRGGTNEKLFF. The CDR3 DNA follows: TGTGCCAGCAGCCGTGGGGGGACTAATGAAAAACTGTTTTTT.

The chain joins TRBV5-1 to TRBJ1-1; D gene uncertain. V dropped 0 bases and J dropped 0 bases, with 9 bases sitting between them. Germline loops: CDR1 SGHRS, CDR2 YFSETQ. CDR3 length equals 15 residues. CDR3 sequence reads: CASSLGVGMNTEAFF. CDR3 in DNA: TGCGCCAGCAGCTTGGGCGTTGGGATGAACACTGAAGCTTTCTTT.

This clone turned up a few times. J is TRBJ1-2 and V is TRBV5-1, with 11 positions matching TRBD1. The CDR3 loop spans 15 amino acids. Per the germline V gene, CDR1 is SGHRS and CDR2 is YFSETQ. V trimming: 2 bases; J trimming: 4 bases; junction bases outside the gene matches: 4. The CDR3 nucleotides are TGCGCCAGCAGCTTCGGGACAGGGGGTGCCTATGGCTACACCTTC. The encoded protein is CASSFGTGGAYGYTF.

The CDR3 DNA reads as TGCGCCAGCAGCTCCATGAGCTCCTACAATGAGCAGTTCTTC. Translating gives CASSSMSSYNEQFF. V and J are TRBV5-1 and TRBJ2-1; D gene unclear. The germline V gene encodes CDR1 SGHRS and CDR2 YFSETQ. The CDR3 length is 14 residues. Trimming left V 3 bases short and J 0 bases short, with 7 bases between.

The V gene is TRBV6-6, the J gene TRBJ1-5; no clear D gene. CDR3 length equals 13 residues. Trimming cost V 7 bases and J 4 bases, with 11 bases left between them. Germline V gives CDR1 MNHNY, CDR2 SVGAGI (reference sequence). In DNA, the CDR3 is TGTGCCAGCATCAAATCCGGGAATCAGCCCCAGCATTTT. Protein: CASIKSGNQPQHF.

This clone was counted at least ten times. The chain joins TRBV12-3 or TRBV12-4 to TRBJ1-6; tentative D call: TRBD1 (5 bases). Trimming took off 7 bases at V and 10 bases at J, with 11 bases between the two ends. The CDR3 runs to 12 residues. CDR3 sequence: CASTPGGSPLHF. Here the CDR3 DNA reads TGTGCCAGCACCCCGGGGGGATCACCCCTCCACTTT.

The chain uses TRBV6-5 and TRBJ1-2, with TRBD1 as a possible D gene (6 bases). The CDR3 is 16 residues long. Germline CDR1 reads MNHEY; CDR2 reads SVGAGI. V was cut by 0 bases and J by 0 bases, with 11 bases left in between. As DNA, the CDR3 is TGTGCCAGCAGTTACTCTCAGACAGGAACTAACTATGGCTACACCTTC. Protein sequence: CASSYSQTGTNYGYTF.

The rearrangement uses TRBV29-1 and TRBJ1-3, with unresolved D. Germline CDR1 reads SQVTM; CDR2 reads ANQGSEA. This CDR3 contains 13 residues. Deletions cut 6 bases from V and 0 bases from J, with 9 bases between. CDR3 nucleotide sequence: TGCAGCGTCAACATAAACTCTGGAAACACCATATATTTT. As protein: CSVNINSGNTIYF.

V gene TRBV14 combines with J gene TRBJ1-2; a possible D gene is TRBD1 (5 bases). Germline CDR1 SGHDN, CDR2 FVKESK. The CDR3 runs to 13 residues. V was pared by 4 bases and J by 4 bases, with 10 bases between. This CDR3 reads CASSPQETYGYTF. The CDR3 coding sequence is TGTGCCAGCAGCCCACAGGAGACCTATGGCTACACCTTC.

CDR3 nucleotide sequence: TGTGCCAGCAGCTTAGGAGGGGGCTATGGCTACACCTTC. Translated, it gives CASSLGGGYGYTF. The chain recombines TRBV7-3 with TRBJ1-2; D perhaps matches TRBD1 (6 bases). This CDR3 is 13 amino acids long. Germline-derived CDR1 and CDR2 are SGHTA and FQGTGA. Trimming took off 2 bases at V and 4 bases at J, with 8 bases between the two ends. The variable domain in full, completed from reference TRBV7-3 and TRBJ1-2, reads GAGVSQTPSNKVTEKGKYVELRCDPISGHTALYWYRQSLGQGPEFLIYFQGTGAADDSGLPNDRFFAVRPEGSVSTLKIQRTERGDSAVYLCASSLGGGYGYTFGSGTRLTVV.

V is TRBV9 and J is TRBJ2-1; TRBD2 matches 11 bases. The CDR3 sequence is 15 residues long. V shed 4 bases, J shed 7 bases, and the junction held 7 bases outside the gene matches. The V gene's germline CDR1 is SGDLS and CDR2 YYNGEE. Here the CDR3 reads CASSRSGRAVNEQFF. The CDR3 region has the DNA TGTGCCAGCAGCCGTAGCGGGAGGGCTGTGAATGAGCAGTTCTTC.

V is TRBV10-3 and J is TRBJ2-5; D is undetermined. Between the trimmed V and J ends, which lost 7 bases and 3 bases, there was a span of 12 bases. CDR1 is ENHRY, CDR2 SYGVKD, per germline. The CDR3 length is 13 residues. The CDR3 here is CAIKASAEETQYF. The CDR3 DNA sequence: TGTGCCATCAAGGCTAGTGCTGAAGAGACCCAGTACTTC.

The chain links TRBV11-2 to TRBJ1-1; D may be TRBD1 (6 bases). V was pared by 1 base and J by 5 bases, with 14 bases between. This CDR3 is built from 15 residues. Germline V gene data show CDR1 as SGHAT and CDR2 as FQNNGV. CDR3 sequence: CASSLAEGGGTEAFF. The DNA of the CDR3 is TGTGCCAGCAGCTTAGCAGAGGGGGGAGGAACTGAAGCTTTCTTT.

This clone came up a few times. The CDR3 loop reads CASSPGGNQPQHF. The DNA for the CDR3 is TGCGCCAGCTCGCCAGGGGGCAATCAGCCCCAGCATTTT. The chain combines TRBV10-2 with TRBJ1-5; the D gene is possibly TRBD1 (6 bases). The CDR3 totals 13 residues. V shed 8 bases and J shed 2 bases, with 10 bases lying between them. Germline CDR1 WSHSY, CDR2 SAAADI.

The genes are TRBV18 and TRBJ1-3, with 7 bases that match TRBD1. Per germline, CDR1 KGHSH and CDR2 LQKENI. Trimming took 6 bases from V and 2 from J; bases not matched to a gene: 10. The CDR3 consists of 16 residues. The CDR3 bases are TGTGCCAGCTCCGAAGCGACAGGGATAACTGGAAACACCATATATTTT. It translates to CASSEATGITGNTIYF.

The J gene is TRBJ1-5, the V gene TRBV6-1, with 8 bases fitting TRBD1. Germline V gene data show CDR1 as MNHNS and CDR2 as SASEGT. This CDR3 is 14 amino acids long. Losses at the gene ends were 3 bases for V and 7 bases for J; bases not matched to a gene: 5. The CDR3 region has the DNA TGTGCCAGCAGTGAGTCAGGGGGCCGACAGCCCCAGCATTTT. This translates into CASSESGGRQPQHF.

Note on this clone: Within the sample, other DNA sequences also encode this same CDR3. V gene TRBV5-1 combines with J gene TRBJ2-1, with TRBD1 matching 9 bases. There are 14 residues in the CDR3. CDR1 and CDR2 (germline): SGHRS, YFSETQ. V shed 3 bases, J shed 4 bases, and the junction held 2 bases outside the gene matches. The CDR3 spells CASSSGQGYNEQFF. The CDR3 bases are TGCGCCAGCAGCTCAGGACAGGGGTACAATGAGCAGTTCTTC.

The CDR3 DNA is TGTGCCAGCAGCCGGACAGGGGCGGTCTACGAGCAGTACTTC. As protein: CASSRTGAVYEQYF. The chain employs TRBV5-4 and TRBJ2-7, with 9 bases fitting TRBD1. J was trimmed by 3 bases and V by 4 bases; bases with no gene match: 5. Germline loops: CDR1 SGHNT, CDR2 YYREEE (reference sequence). The CDR3 extends over 14 amino acids.